Sequencing of this T cell receptor (beta chain) was carried out in a study of blood T cell repertoires in COVID-19. Trimming at V came to 0 bases and at J to 6 bases, leaving 5 bases not matched to a gene. CDR1 and CDR2 (germline): SGHRS, YFSETQ. This CDR3 comprises 14 residues. Sequencing used immunoSEQ multiplex PCR; TCRdb keeps in-frame clones, though not all of them. The profile shows approximately 200,000 clones, approximately 82% of them singletons. V gene TRBV5-1 combines with J gene TRBJ2-7; 8 bases match TRBD1. Sequencing was performed on peripheral blood. This TCR was sampled from a human donor with acute or convalescent COVID-19. The donor label of this sample is uncertain. CDR3 DNA: TGCGCCAGCAGCTTGGGGACAGGGAAGGGCGAGCAGTACTTC. It specifies CASSLGTGKGEQYF.